This T cell receptor (beta chain) stems from a study of monozygotic twins with inflammatory bowel disease. Looked up from germline, CDR1 is SGHRS and CDR2 is YFSETQ. This CDR3 contains 15 residues. Study conclusions and caveats: Patients received differing immunosuppressive treatments, which may have added variability to their repertoires. No distinction between different T cell subtypes was possible.

The template switching step added UMIs that contained a 6-nucleotide sample barcode. TCRdb re-called the 5' RACE reads; one entry per CDR3 protein, DNA not given. The sample table includes about 160,000 distinct CDR3 sequences. With regard to this clonotype: Its cognate antigen is unknown.

V gene TRBV5-1 combines with J gene TRBJ2-1. Sequenced sample: blood. The sequence was obtained from a human donor with ulcerative colitis or Crohn's disease, or a healthy co-twin of an affected twin (not recorded which). The CDR3 loop is CASTWTVSSYNEQFF.